These 20 T cell receptor beta chains were sequenced from one sample in a study of T cell responses to AZD1222 COVID-19 vaccine. The repertoire was sequenced with immunoSEQ multiplex PCR; TCRdb's copy has only in-frame clones and lacks some. The sample carries approximately 150,000 clones, more than 80% recorded once. Material: peripheral blood, obtained on day 0 of AZD1222 vaccination. These receptors were obtained from an adult in good health.

The V call is TRBV6-5, the J call TRBJ1-2; no firm D call. The V end lost 4 bases, the J end lost 4 bases, and 10 bases lay between the germline ends. Looked up from germline, CDR1 is MNHEY and CDR2 is SVGAGI. This CDR3 is built from 13 residues. CDR3 in amino acids: CASSSEAFYGYTF. The CDR3 nucleotides are TGTGCCAGCAGTTCCGAAGCTTTCTATGGCTACACCTTC.

This rearrangement joins TRBV7-2 to TRBJ2-2; D gene unclear. V was cut by 0 bases and J by 3 bases, with 11 bases left in between. The CDR3 loop spans 16 amino acids. Germline V gene sequence: CDR1 SGHTA, CDR2 FQGNSA. The CDR3 nucleotides read TGTGCCAGCAGCTTAGCGGCAGCTTCCTACACCGGGGAGCTGTTTTTT. Protein: CASSLAAASYTGELFF.

This clone has only one observation. V is TRBV5-5 and J is TRBJ2-3; the D is unclear. Germline lookup yields CDR1 SGHKS and CDR2 YYEKEE (reference sequence). With 4 bases removed from V and 2 bases from J, the gap between germline ends came to 11 bases. The CDR3 is 14 residues long. The CDR3 DNA sequence: TGTGCCAGCAGCCCGGCGGTGGACACAGATACGCAGTATTTT. Translating gives CASSPAVDTDTQYF.

The chain combines TRBV28 with TRBJ1-2; tentative D call: TRBD1 (6 bases). V was clipped by 5 bases and J by 1 base, with 17 bases between them. This CDR3 is built from 16 residues. The germline V gene encodes CDR1 MDHEN and CDR2 SYDVKM. This chain's CDR3 is CASSPLGGRFNYGYTF. The CDR3 DNA sequence: TGTGCCAGCAGTCCACTGGGGGGCCGATTTAACTATGGCTACACCTTC.

J is TRBJ2-7 and V is TRBV6-2 or TRBV6-3, with D tentatively TRBD1 (6 bases). This CDR3 has 21 residues. Looked up from germline, CDR1 is MNHEY and CDR2 is SVGEGT. V lost 0 bases, J lost 2 bases, and 29 bases lay in between. The CDR3 coding sequence is TGTGCCAGCAGTTACTCTGGGGGACAAGGGACGACGTCATTTCCGACCTACGAGCAGTACTTC. This codes for CASSYSGGQGTTSFPTYEQYF.

CDR3 loop: CASSLNAEQGQYEQYF. The CDR3 region has the DNA TGCGCCAGCAGCTTGAATGCGGAGCAGGGACAATACGAGCAGTACTTC. The rearrangement links TRBV5-1 to TRBJ2-7, with D maybe TRBD1 (6 bases). In germline, CDR1 is SGHRS, CDR2 YFSETQ. The CDR3 totals 16 residues. V was pared by 1 base and J by 4 bases, with 18 bases between.

The J gene is TRBJ2-7, the V gene TRBV5-4, with 10 bases identical to TRBD2. Germline values: CDR1 SGHNT, CDR2 YYREEE (reference sequence). The CDR3 is made up of 17 amino acids. V was clipped by 1 base and J by 7 bases; unmatched bases: 14. CDR3 protein: CASSLIWPSGGPGEQYF. As DNA, the CDR3 is TGTGCCAGCAGCTTGATTTGGCCTAGCGGGGGCCCGGGGGAGCAGTACTTC.

The CDR3 bases are TGTGCCACCGGGCGGAGCACCGGGGCCCAGTACTTC. Protein: CATGRSTGAQYF. The chain couples TRBV24-1 to TRBJ2-5; weak D call: TRBD2 (5 bases). CDR1 KGHDR and CDR2 SFDVKD come from the germline V gene. The CDR3 contains 12 residues. Trimming stripped 9 bases from V and 9 bases from J, with 16 bases between.

A single count supports this clone. The chain has TRBV3-1 (or the pseudogene TRBV3-2) and TRBJ1-1; D gene unclear. V lost 0 bases, J lost 2 bases, and 16 bases lay in between. The CDR3 has 17 residues. The V gene's germline CDR1 is LGHDT and CDR2 YNNKEL (reference sequence). The CDR3 DNA reads as TGTGCCAGCAGCCAAGATTGGGCTGCAGGAAGAAACACTGAAGCTTTCTTT. Translated, it gives CASSQDWAAGRNTEAFF.

The V and J genes are TRBV28 and TRBJ2-2; 14 nucleotides line up with TRBD2. CDR3 size: 19 residues. J gave up 7 bases and V 4 bases, and 14 bases lay outside the gene matches. Germline V gene data show CDR1 as MDHEN and CDR2 as SYDVKM. CDR3 loop: CASSSPLGTSGRGHGELFF. The CDR3 region has the DNA TGTGCCAGCAGTTCCCCGCTCGGGACTAGCGGGAGAGGTCACGGGGAGCTGTTTTTT.

The chain joins TRBV19 to TRBJ1-2; no reliable D call. CDR1 is LNHDA and CDR2 is SQIVND in the germline V gene (reference sequence). The V and J ends lost 2 bases and 1 base respectively, with 11 bases between them. The CDR3 has 15 residues. In nucleotides, the CDR3 is TGTGCCAGTAGTATACCCTCACGGGTTAACTATGGCTACACCTTC. Its protein product is CASSIPSRVNYGYTF. The entire variable domain, with the rest obtained from reference TRBV19 and TRBJ1-2, is as follows: DGGITQSPKYLFRKEGQNVTLSCEQNLNHDAMYWYRQDPGQGLRLIYYSQIVNDFQKGDIAEGYSVSREKKESFPLTVTSAQKNPTAFYLCASSIPSRVNYGYTFGSGTRLTVV.

The gene calls are TRBV24-1 and TRBJ1-1; D uncertain. There are 12 residues in the CDR3. The V end lost 3 bases, the J end lost 6 bases, and 7 bases lay between the germline ends. CDR1 is KGHDR and CDR2 is SFDVKD in the germline V gene. CDR3 residues: CATSDKRAEAFF. CDR3 bases: TGTGCCACCAGTGATAAAAGGGCTGAAGCTTTCTTT.

J is TRBJ1-1 and V is TRBV29-1; D gene unclear. This CDR3 spans 12 amino acids. CDR1 and CDR2 (germline): SQVTM, ANQGSEA. V was shortened by 7 bases and J by 0 bases, with 9 bases between the two germline ends. CDR3 in amino acids: CSARHLNTEAFF. The CDR3, as DNA: TGCAGCGCCCGACACCTGAACACTGAAGCTTTCTTT.

This chain connects TRBV27 to TRBJ1-6; D is unclear. Germline V gene data show CDR1 as MNHEY and CDR2 as SMNVEV (reference sequence). The CDR3 is made up of 16 amino acids. Trimming took 0 bases from V and 0 from J, leaving 6 bases between them. DNA for the CDR3: TGTGCCAGCAGTTTATCCCGGGTCTCCTATAATTCACCCCTCCACTTT. It translates to CASSLSRVSYNSPLHF.

The chain is built from TRBV28 and TRBJ1-1; 10 bases fit TRBD1. The CDR3 runs 12 residues. Per the germline V gene, CDR1 is MDHEN and CDR2 is SYDVKM. Trimming cost V 10 bases and J 5 bases; bases outside gene matches: 4. CDR3 region: CATGQGVTEAFF. The CDR3 DNA is TGTGCCACCGGACAGGGGGTAACTGAAGCTTTCTTT.

The chain combines TRBV6-2 or TRBV6-3 with TRBJ1-2; D is ambiguous. The germline V gene encodes CDR1 MNHEY and CDR2 SVGEGT. The CDR3 length is 15 residues. V was pared by 0 bases and J by 8 bases, with 16 bases between. CDR3 region: CASSYSYSSTGGYTF. CDR3 nucleotides: TGTGCCAGCAGTTACTCGTACAGCTCGACGGGGGGCTACACCTTC.

V and J are TRBV6-5 and TRBJ1-6; 9 bases align to TRBD1. Germline V CDR1 and CDR2: MNHEY, SVGAGI. Germline trimming cut 5 bases from V and 10 bases from J; bases unmatched to any gene: 9. This CDR3 spans 15 amino acids. The CDR3 sequence is CASSLSGTGQSPLHF. The CDR3 coding sequence is TGTGCCAGCAGTCTCTCCGGGACAGGGCAATCACCCCTCCACTTT.

The gene calls are TRBV7-2 and TRBJ2-5; possible D gene TRBD2, 6 bases. CDR1 is SGHTA, CDR2 FQGNSA, per germline. With 3 bases removed from V and 5 bases from J, the gap between germline ends came to 13 bases. CDR3 length equals 14 residues. As DNA, the CDR3 is TGTGCCAGCAGCTTTGGACTACGGGAGGAGACCCAGTACTTC. It is translated as CASSFGLREETQYF.

This clone was counted once. V gene TRBV5-1 combines with J gene TRBJ2-5, with 7 bases identical to TRBD1. V shed 7 bases, J shed 1 base, and the junction held 7 bases outside the gene matches. This CDR3 has 14 residues. CDR1 is SGHRS and CDR2 is YFSETQ in the germline V gene. CDR3 in DNA: TGCGCCAGCGGATCGGGACAGCCCCAAGAGACCCAGTACTTC. This encodes CASGSGQPQETQYF.

This chain joins TRBV4-3 and TRBJ2-2; no clear D. Germline CDR1 is LGHNA and CDR2 is YSLEER. The CDR3 is 13 residues long. V was cut by 1 base and J by 5 bases, with 5 bases left in between. In nucleotides, the CDR3 is TGCGCCAGCAGCCAAGCACGAACCGGGGAGCTGTTTTTT. Amino acid sequence: CASSQARTGELFF.